This entry is about one TCR beta chain. No antigen is known for it. The sample comes from a study of blood T cells in healthy people across ages. The study's findings and limits: It was the long-lived donors that had more naive CD4+ cells and higher diversity than aged donors.

Sample-barcoded 5' priming and a J-beta primer mix drove a second PCR of 7 to 11 cycles. Sequencing of every sample gave 2.5 million or more CDR3-containing paired-end reads. TCRdb redid the calling of the 5' RACE reads with MiXCR, one entry per CDR3 protein. The table includes under 2 million distinct CDR3 sequences, roughly 32% detected once. In germline, CDR1 is SGHRS, CDR2 YFSETQ. Trimming took off 4 bases at V and 1 base at J, with 18 bases between the two ends. CDR3 length equals 17 residues. The source is a woman aged 30 to 39 in good health. The sample consisted of blood. The gene calls are TRBV5-1 and TRBJ1-3, with D possibly TRBD1 on 5 matching bases. CDR3 nucleotides: TGCGCCAGCAGCCTCAGGCCAGGGCTTTTATCTGGAAACACCATATATTTT. Its translation is CASSLRPGLLSGNTIYF.